This passage covers 4 T cell receptor beta chains from one sample sequenced in a study of T cells after yellow fever vaccination. TCRdb re-called the 5' RACE reads through MiXCR, storing one row per CDR3 protein. The sample includes tens of thousands of distinct CDR3 sequences, roughly 6.9% of them seen just once. Sequencing used CD8+ T cells sorted from PBMCs, obtained 5 days after the first yellow fever vaccination. The receptors shown here come from a young man who received the YFV17D yellow fever vaccine.

This clonotype was seen many times. This sequence joins TRBV7-9 and TRBJ2-1; a weak D match, TRBD1 (5 bases). Germline lookup yields CDR1 SEHNR and CDR2 FQNEAQ (reference sequence). V lost 5 bases to trimming and J lost 6 bases, with 11 bases between them. The CDR3 covers 13 residues. CDR3 protein: CASSLTEANEQFF. CDR3 nucleotides: TGTGCCAGCAGCCTGACAGAAGCCAATGAGCAGTTCTTC.

This clonotype was counted a few times. The chain carries TRBV6-6 and TRBJ1-5; D unresolved. The CDR3 has 13 residues. The germline CDR1 and CDR2 sequences are MNHNY and SVGAGI (reference sequence). Between the trimmed V and J ends, which lost 0 bases and 4 bases, there was a span of 4 bases. The CDR3 DNA sequence: TGTGCCAGCAGTTACTCTCCAAATCAGCCCCAGCATTTT. It encodes CASSYSPNQPQHF.

V usage is TRBV29-1 and J usage is TRBJ2-1; 10 nucleotides line up with TRBD1. The CDR3 totals 16 residues. CDR1 and CDR2 from the germline V gene are SQVTM and ANQGSEA. V lost 3 bases and J lost 10; bases outside the gene matches: 15. In DNA, the CDR3 is TGCAGCGTTGATCATCAAGAACGACAGGGGGCAGGCGAGCAGTTCTTC. Its translation: CSVDHQERQGAGEQFF.

This clonotype was seen repeatedly, ten times or more. J is TRBJ1-1 and V is TRBV11-2; D may be TRBD1 (5 bases). The CDR3 has 12 amino acids. Deletions cut 2 bases from V and 8 bases from J, with 9 bases between. Germline-derived CDR1 and CDR2 are SGHAT and FQNNGV. The CDR3 DNA is TGTGCCAGCAGCTTAACGGGGCTCGAAGCTTTCTTT. This sequence encodes CASSLTGLEAFF.